The clone carrying this TCR beta chain was recorded only once. Its antigen remains unknown. The data belong to a study of blood T cells in healthy people across ages. Alongside a J-beta primer mix, a sample-barcoded 5' primer served in a second PCR lasting roughly 7 to 11 cycles. Each cDNA was tagged by a template-switch adaptor containing 12 random nucleotides. TCRdb called the 5' RACE reads again in MiXCR, with one record for every CDR3 protein. Among about 1.8 million distinct CDR3 sequences listed, about 50% were seen once. The study, taken as a whole, reports: PBMCs that were unsorted prevented a conclusive naive versus antigen-experienced comparison.

The length of the CDR3 is 15 residues. The germline V gene encodes CDR1 SGHDN and CDR2 FVKESK. The V end was cut by 0 bases, the J end by 1 base, with 9 bases between. This chain connects TRBV14 to TRBJ1-1; D is ambiguous. The TCR comes from a woman in her 40s in good health. Material: blood. The CDR3 protein is CASSQDRLSNTEAFF. In nucleotides, the CDR3 is TGTGCCAGCAGCCAAGATCGTTTATCGAACACTGAAGCTTTCTTT.